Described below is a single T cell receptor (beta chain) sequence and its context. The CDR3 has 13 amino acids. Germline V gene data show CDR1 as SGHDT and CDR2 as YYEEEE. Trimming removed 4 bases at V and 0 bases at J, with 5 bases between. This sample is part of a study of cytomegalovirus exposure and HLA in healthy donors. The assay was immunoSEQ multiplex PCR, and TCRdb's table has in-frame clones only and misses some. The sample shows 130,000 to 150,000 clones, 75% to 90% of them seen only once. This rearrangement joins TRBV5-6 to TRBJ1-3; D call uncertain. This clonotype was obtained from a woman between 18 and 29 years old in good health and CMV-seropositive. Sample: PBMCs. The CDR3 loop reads CASSRSSGNTIYF. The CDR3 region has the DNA TGTGCCAGCAGCAGGAGCTCTGGAAACACCATATATTTT.